Listed here is a single TCR beta chain. Its antigen remains unknown. This record belongs to a study of cytomegalovirus exposure and HLA in healthy donors. Turning to the study itself: It was reported in a later analysis that the same platform had been used for the 120 validation repertoires as for the 666 first-cohort repertoires. Findings and limits, study-wide: In a later analysis, first-cohort TCR clusters were found to tend to co-occur in the roughly 120 validation repertoires. Reportedly, cytomegalovirus status was diagnosed with high sensitivity and specificity.

This CDR3 spans 14 amino acids. Per germline, CDR1 MDHEN and CDR2 SYDVKM. Trimming took off 5 bases at V and 2 bases at J, with 11 bases between the two ends. Profiled with immunoSEQ multiplex PCR; TCRdb holds only in-frame clones, not every one. The sample holds over 75,000 clones, approximately 91% seen once. The receptor's source is a man younger than 45 in good health and CMV-seronegative. The specimen was PBMCs. J is TRBJ2-3 and V is TRBV28; D might be TRBD2 (5 bases). The CDR3 spells CASSPSDFTDTQYF. The CDR3, as DNA: TGTGCCAGCAGTCCATCGGACTTCACAGATACGCAGTATTTT.